The entry below gives a single TCR beta chain sequence along with its context. This sample stems from a study of cytomegalovirus exposure and HLA in healthy donors. Researchers ran the PCR with 60 Vbeta and 13 Jbeta primers. Libraries were prepared by immunoSEQ multiplex PCR; TCRdb keeps only in-frame clonotypes and omits some of them. Here the sample table reports roughly 57,000 clones. The CDR3 spans 14 residues. Germline lookup yields CDR1 MDHEN and CDR2 SYDVKM. Trimming pared 7 bases from V and 4 bases from J, leaving 16 bases between. This receptor was obtained from a young man in good health and CMV-seropositive. The chain has TRBV28 and TRBJ2-5, with a tentative D call TRBD1 (6 bases). The sample comprised PBMCs. As DNA, the CDR3 is TGTGCCAGCAAAGGGGGAGTTTCGGGAGAGACCCAGTACTTC. Translating it yields CASKGGVSGETQYF.